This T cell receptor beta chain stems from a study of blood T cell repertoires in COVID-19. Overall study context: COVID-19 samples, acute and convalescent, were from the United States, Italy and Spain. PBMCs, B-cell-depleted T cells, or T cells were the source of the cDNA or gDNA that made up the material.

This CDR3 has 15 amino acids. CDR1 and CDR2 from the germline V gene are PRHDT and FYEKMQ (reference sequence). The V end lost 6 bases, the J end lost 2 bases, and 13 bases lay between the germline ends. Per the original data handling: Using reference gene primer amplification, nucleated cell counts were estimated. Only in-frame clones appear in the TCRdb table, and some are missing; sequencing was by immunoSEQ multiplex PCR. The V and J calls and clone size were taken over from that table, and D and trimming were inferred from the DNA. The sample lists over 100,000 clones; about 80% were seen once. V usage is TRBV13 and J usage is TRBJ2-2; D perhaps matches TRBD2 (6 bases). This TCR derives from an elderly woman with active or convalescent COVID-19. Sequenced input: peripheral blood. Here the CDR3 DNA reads TGTGCCAGCAGGGATTCGGGGGTAAACACCGGGGAGCTGTTTTTT. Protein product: CASRDSGVNTGELFF. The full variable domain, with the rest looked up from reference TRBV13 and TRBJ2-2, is AAGVIQSPRHLIKEKRETATLKCYPIPRHDTVYWYQQGPGQDPQFLISFYEKMQSDKGSIPDRFSAQQFSDYHSELNMSSLELGDSALYFCASRDSGVNTGELFFGEGSRLTVL.